The 30 T cell receptor beta chains listed next were all sequenced from one sample in a study of blood T cells in healthy people across ages. The second PCR ran roughly 6 to 12 cycles with a sample-barcoded 5' primer and J-beta primers. Using its own MiXCR run on the 5' RACE reads, TCRdb lists one record per CDR3 protein. The sample shows around 1,900,000 distinct CDR3 sequences, 35% to 50% of them seen only once. The sample comprised blood. All receptors come from a human donor in good health.

CDR3 residues: CASSKRGAGYNEQFF. The CDR3 nucleotides read TGTGCCAGCAGCAAGCGGGGGGCGGGTTACAATGAGCAGTTCTTC. This chain uses TRBV12-3 or TRBV12-4 with TRBJ2-1, with 9 positions matching TRBD2. The CDR3 runs 15 residues. Trimming took 6 bases from V and 4 from J; bases not matched to a gene: 7.

The V and J genes are TRBV4-1 and TRBJ2-1; 9 nucleotides align to TRBD1. The CDR3 sequence is 15 residues long. Germline lookup yields CDR1 MGHRA and CDR2 YSYEKL. J was trimmed by 9 bases and V by 7 bases; bases with no gene match: 13. CDR3 sequence reads: CASNQPGQGTTEQFF. The CDR3 coding sequence is TGCGCCAGCAACCAGCCGGGACAGGGAACCACTGAGCAGTTCTTC.

The rearrangement joins TRBV20-1 to TRBJ2-5; D may correspond to TRBD1 or TRBD2 (5 bases each). The length of the CDR3 is 11 residues. The V gene's germline CDR1 is DFQATT and CDR2 SNEGSKA (reference sequence). V was pared by 6 bases and J by 8 bases, with 13 bases between. This chain's CDR3 is CSADLRGTQYF. CDR3 sequence (DNA): TGCAGTGCAGACTTACGGGGCACCCAGTACTTC.

The chain combines TRBV7-2 with TRBJ1-1; the D gene is possibly TRBD1 (6 bases). Trimming pared 1 base from V and 8 bases from J, leaving 14 bases between. The germline CDR1 and CDR2 sequences are SGHTA and FQGNSA. The length of the CDR3 is 14 residues. The CDR3, as DNA: TGTGCCAGCAGCTTAGTACCCGACAGGCGGGAAGCTTTCTTT. This gives the protein CASSLVPDRREAFF.

Here the CDR3 reads CASTRGTDRAHGYTF. Written as DNA, the CDR3 is TGTGCCAGCACCCGAGGGACCGACAGAGCCCATGGCTACACCTTC. This chain uses TRBV9 with TRBJ1-2; tentative D call: TRBD1 (5 bases). The V end lost 6 bases, the J end lost 6 bases, and 21 bases lay between the germline ends. Germline V gene sequence: CDR1 SGDLS, CDR2 YYNGEE. This CDR3 is 15 amino acids long.

This clonotype was seen a few times. DNA for the CDR3: TGCAGTGCCCAATCCGGGACTAGCGGGGGTAGCACAGATACGCAGTATTTT. Translation: CSAQSGTSGGSTDTQYF. This rearrangement joins TRBV20-1 to TRBJ2-3, with 14 bases identical to TRBD2. J gave up 0 bases and V 6 bases, and 8 bases lay outside the gene matches. The CDR3 spans 17 residues. Germline CDR1 reads DFQATT; CDR2 reads SNEGSKA (reference sequence).

This clonotype was found a few times. The V gene is TRBV12-3 or TRBV12-4, the J gene TRBJ2-1; D remains ambiguous. This CDR3 contains 15 residues. V was shortened by 3 bases and J by 0 bases, with 9 bases between the two germline ends. CDR3 coding DNA: TGTGCCAGCAGTTTGCCGGGTTTCTCCTACAATGAGCAGTTCTTC. As protein: CASSLPGFSYNEQFF.

This clonotype was recorded a few times. The chain links TRBV2 to TRBJ2-3; 8 bases match TRBD1. The CDR3 consists of 14 residues. V lost 4 bases and J lost 3; bases outside the gene matches: 3. Looked up from germline, CDR1 is SNHLY and CDR2 is FYNNEI. The CDR3 nucleotides read TGTGCCAGCAGTGTTCGGACAGGGACAGATACGCAGTATTTT. This codes for CASSVRTGTDTQYF.

This clonotype was detected only a few times. This chain links TRBV12-3 or TRBV12-4 with TRBJ2-3; D is perhaps TRBD2 (6 bases). V dropped 6 bases and J dropped 1 base, with 14 bases sitting between them. CDR3 length: 15 amino acids. The CDR3 nucleotides are TGTGCCAGCAGCCCATCGGAGGGTGGCACAGATACGCAGTATTTT. Translating it yields CASSPSEGGTDTQYF.

The chain carries TRBV6-6 and TRBJ2-1; a possible D gene is TRBD2 (5 bases). The V gene lost 8 bases and the J gene lost 0 bases, with 11 bases spanning the gap. Germline V gene data show CDR1 as MNHNY and CDR2 as SVGAGI (reference sequence). The CDR3 runs to 14 residues. CDR3 sequence reads: CASQIANSYNEQFF. The CDR3 coding sequence is TGTGCCAGCCAGATAGCGAACTCCTACAATGAGCAGTTCTTC.

The V gene is TRBV12-3 or TRBV12-4, the J gene TRBJ2-5; the match to TRBD1 covers 7 bases. The CDR3 extends over 16 amino acids. The V gene end was trimmed by 4 bases and the J gene end by 2 bases; junction bases not matched to a gene: 10. This CDR3 is CASSSYPGQLQETQYF. DNA for the CDR3: TGTGCCAGCAGTTCGTATCCGGGACAGTTACAAGAGACCCAGTACTTC.

Notes on this clonotype: A much larger clone lies a single base off, so this may be a read error. The gene calls are TRBV24-1 and TRBJ1-5, with TRBD1 matching over 7 bases. Per germline, CDR1 KGHDR and CDR2 SFDVKD. The junction had 2 bases not matched to a gene; V was cut back by 7 bases and J by 0 bases. This CDR3 has 14 amino acids. The CDR3, as DNA: TGTGCCACCAGCCAGGGGGTTAGCAATCAGCCCCAGCATTTT. Encoded protein: CATSQGVSNQPQHF.

Regarding this clonotype: A much bigger clone sits one base away, suggesting this may be a read error. The chain couples TRBV6-4 to TRBJ2-3; no definite D call. The CDR3 extends over 14 amino acids. Trimming took 6 bases from V and 3 from J, leaving 13 bases between them. Germline V gives CDR1 MRHNA, CDR2 SNTAGT. CDR3 sequence: CASREISGTDTQYF. DNA of the CDR3: TGTGCCAGCAGGGAGATCAGTGGAACAGATACGCAGTATTTT.

This clonotype was counted only a few times. The junction shows a germline mismatch at one end, possibly a read error. This chain connects TRBV24-1 to TRBJ1-5, with D unresolved. This CDR3 has 14 residues. Looked up from germline, CDR1 is KGHDR and CDR2 is SFDVKD. The DNA for the CDR3 is TGTGCCACTAGTGATTCCCCTCGGAATCAGCCCCAGCATTTT. It translates to CATSDSPRNQPQHF.

This clonotype came up a few times. This CDR3 is CASVTSRITYEQYF. In nucleotides, the CDR3 is TGTGCCAGCGTTACTAGCCGAATTACCTACGAGCAGTACTTC. The chain links TRBV6-6 to TRBJ2-7; the D gene is possibly TRBD2 (6 bases). V dropped 8 bases and J dropped 2 bases, with 16 bases sitting between them. Germline CDR1 is MNHNY and CDR2 is SVGAGI (reference sequence). The CDR3 covers 14 residues.

J is TRBJ2-7 and V is TRBV3-1; 7 bases match TRBD1. CDR3 length equals 14 residues. Trimming cost V 1 base and J 4 bases; bases outside gene matches: 4. Germline V gene sequence: CDR1 LGHDT, CDR2 YNNKEL (reference sequence). This CDR3 reads CASSQASGQYEQYF. CDR3 DNA: TGTGCCAGCAGCCAAGCCTCGGGACAGTACGAGCAGTACTTC.

The V call is TRBV12-3 or TRBV12-4, the J call TRBJ2-7; tentatively, D is TRBD1 (6 bases). V was trimmed by 1 base and J by 4 bases, leaving 11 bases between them. The CDR3 spans 14 residues. The CDR3 sequence is CASSLDYQGYEQYF. CDR3 nucleotides: TGTGCCAGCAGTTTAGACTACCAGGGGTACGAGCAGTACTTC.

This clonotype has only a few counts. This chain connects TRBV5-1 to TRBJ2-3; no definite D call. Germline values: CDR1 SGHRS, CDR2 YFSETQ. The CDR3 is made up of 17 amino acids. Trimming removed 1 base from V and 0 bases from J, with 15 bases in between. CDR3 in DNA: TGCGCCAGCAGCTTGATGCCGACAAGTTCTAGCACAGATACGCAGTATTTT. Protein product: CASSLMPTSSSTDTQYF. Complete variable domain (other parts from reference TRBV5-1 and TRBJ2-3): KAGVTQTPRYLIKTRGQQVTLSCSPISGHRSVSWYQQTPGQGLQFLFEYFSETQRNKGNFPGRFSGRQFSNSRSEMNVSTLELGDSALYLCASSLMPTSSSTDTQYFGPGTRLTVL.

The rearrangement uses TRBV4-3 and TRBJ1-1, with D maybe TRBD1 (5 bases). The CDR3 has 15 amino acids. The V end was cut by 1 base, the J end by 0 bases, with 9 bases between. CDR1 and CDR2 from the germline V gene are LGHNA and YSLEER. CDR3: CASSQVRGVNTEAFF. For the CDR3, the DNA is TGCGCCAGCAGCCAAGTGCGGGGCGTGAACACTGAAGCTTTCTTT.

The V call is TRBV7-2, the J call TRBJ1-2; maybe TRBD1 (6 bases). V lost 6 bases, J lost 3 bases, and 14 bases lay in between. This CDR3 is 14 amino acids long. Per the germline V gene, CDR1 is SGHTA and CDR2 is FQGNSA. Here the CDR3 reads CASRRGATYYGYTF. The CDR3 DNA reads TGTGCCAGCAGGAGGGGGGCTACCTACTATGGCTACACCTTC. Full variable domain (outside the CDR3, taken from reference TRBV7-2 and TRBJ1-2): GAGVSQSPSNKVTEKGKDVELRCDPISGHTALYWYRQSLGQGLEFLIYFQGNSAPDKSGLPSDRFSAERTGGSVSTLTIQRTQQEDSAVYLCASRRGATYYGYTFGSGTRLTVV.

This clonotype was counted only a few times. This chain links TRBV12-3 or TRBV12-4 with TRBJ2-3, with TRBD2 matching 8 bases. This CDR3 is built from 13 residues. V lost 7 bases to trimming and J lost 6 bases; unmatched junction nucleotides: 6. The DNA for the CDR3 is TGTGCCAGCATCGGGGCTAGCGGGGATACGCAGTATTTT. As protein: CASIGASGDTQYF.

The V call is TRBV6-2 or TRBV6-3, the J call TRBJ2-7; 9 nucleotides line up with TRBD2. With V trimmed by 8 bases and J by 7 bases, 15 bases remained unmatched. CDR3 length equals 15 residues. Germline V gene lookup returns CDR1 MNHEY and CDR2 SVGEGT. In nucleotides, the CDR3 is TGTGCCAGCGGGGACCTAGCGGGACCCATTGGGGAGCAGTACTTC. Protein sequence: CASGDLAGPIGEQYF.

Notes on this clonotype: The junction shows a germline mismatch at one end, possibly a read error. The rearrangement joins TRBV7-9 to TRBJ1-2, with D unresolved. The CDR3 has 15 amino acids. The germline V gene encodes CDR1 SEHNR and CDR2 FQNEAQ (reference sequence). DNA for the CDR3: TGTGCCAGCAGTTTAGATCAGGCGAGGCAGAATGGCTACACCTTC. Translation: CASSLDQARQNGYTF. The variable domain in full, completed from reference TRBV7-9 and TRBJ1-2, reads DTGVSQNPRHKITKRGQNVTFRCDPISEHNRLYWYRQTLGQGPEFLTYFQNEAQLEKSRLLSDRFSAERPKGSFSTLEIQRTEQGDSAMYLCASSLDQARQNGYTFGSGTRLTVV.

J is TRBJ1-1 and V is TRBV6-6; D remains unclear. Looked up from germline, CDR1 is MNHNY and CDR2 is SVGAGI (reference sequence). The CDR3 is made up of 11 amino acids. The V end was cut by 4 bases, the J end by 5 bases, with 5 bases between. As DNA, the CDR3 is TGTGCCAGCAGTTCATGGACTGAAGCTTTCTTT. It is translated as CASSSWTEAFF.

Here the CDR3 reads CASSHDDRFEKLFF. CDR3 nucleotide sequence: TGTGCCAGCAGCCATGATGATCGGTTTGAAAAACTGTTTTTT. The chain links TRBV14 to TRBJ1-4; D remains ambiguous. Trimming took 3 bases from V and 7 from J, leaving 12 bases between them. The germline V gene has CDR1 SGHDN and CDR2 FVKESK. The CDR3 runs to 14 residues.

J is TRBJ1-2 and V is TRBV20-1; D unresolved. Trimming stripped 4 bases from V and 6 bases from J, with 15 bases between. In germline, CDR1 is DFQATT, CDR2 SNEGSKA (reference sequence). This CDR3 is built from 13 residues. The CDR3 nucleotides are TGCAGTGCTAATATGCGGGGTCGGGATGGCTACACCTTC. This codes for CSANMRGRDGYTF.

Note on this clonotype: The junction departs from germline at one end; a sequencing error may be responsible. The chain couples TRBV6-2 or TRBV6-3 to TRBJ2-1; a possible D gene is TRBD2 (7 bases). Germline V gene data show CDR1 as MNHEY and CDR2 as SVGEGT. The CDR3 totals 15 residues. CDR3 protein: CASSNGGPSYNGQFF. DNA for the CDR3: TGTGCCAGCAGTAACGGGGGGCCCTCCTACAATGGGCAGTTCTTC.

This clonotype came up a few times. The chain couples TRBV28 to TRBJ1-4; TRBD1 matches at 9 bases. V dropped 6 bases and J dropped 7; count of bases not matched to a gene: 9. CDR3 length: 15 amino acids. Germline loops: CDR1 MDHEN, CDR2 SYDVKM. The CDR3, as DNA: TGTGCCAGCAGAGAAAAGGACAGGGGTGGTGAAAAACTGTTTTTT. It yields the protein CASREKDRGGEKLFF.

There are a few counts of this clonotype. At one end, the junction sequence differs from germline, possibly due to a read error. This chain uses TRBV11-2 with TRBJ1-2; no clear D. The CDR3 runs 15 residues. The germline CDR1 and CDR2 sequences are SGHAT and FQNNGV. The CDR3 sequence: CASNLRSDRYYGYTF. The CDR3 bases are TGTGCCAGCAACTTAAGGTCCGACCGCTACTATGGCTACACCTTC.

This clonotype showed up many times. This chain connects TRBV12-3 or TRBV12-4 to TRBJ1-2; 7 nucleotides agree with TRBD1. The CDR3 runs to 11 residues. V was pared by 5 bases and J by 11 bases, with 5 bases of the junction left unmatched. The DNA for the CDR3 is TGTGCCAGCAGTCCGGGACAGTCTTACACCTTC. It translates to CASSPGQSYTF.